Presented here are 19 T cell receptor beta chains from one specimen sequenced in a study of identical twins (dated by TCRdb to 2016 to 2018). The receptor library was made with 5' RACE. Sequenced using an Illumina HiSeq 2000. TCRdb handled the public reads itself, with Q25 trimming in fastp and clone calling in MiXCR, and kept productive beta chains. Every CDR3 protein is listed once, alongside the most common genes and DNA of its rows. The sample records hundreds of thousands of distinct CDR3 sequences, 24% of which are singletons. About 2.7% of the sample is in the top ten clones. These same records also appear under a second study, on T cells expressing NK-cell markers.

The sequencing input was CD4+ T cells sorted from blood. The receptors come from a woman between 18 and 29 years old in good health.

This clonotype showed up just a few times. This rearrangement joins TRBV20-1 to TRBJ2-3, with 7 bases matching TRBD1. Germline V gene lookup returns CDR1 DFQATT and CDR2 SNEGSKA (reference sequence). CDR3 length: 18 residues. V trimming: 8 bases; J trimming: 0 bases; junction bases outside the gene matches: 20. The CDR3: CSPIRSTGFLSSTDTQYF. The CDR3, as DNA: TGCAGTCCCATTAGGTCGACAGGGTTTCTCAGTAGCACAGATACGCAGTATTTT.

The CDR3 reads CASSPPGQGSYEQYF. CDR3 nucleotide sequence: TGTGCCAGCAGCCCGCCGGGACAGGGAAGCTACGAGCAGTACTTC. This chain links TRBV3-1 with TRBJ2-7, with 9 bases that match TRBD1. Germline V gives CDR1 LGHDT, CDR2 YNNKEL (reference sequence). The J segment lost 3 bases and the V segment lost 4 bases, leaving 7 bases of the junction unmatched. The CDR3 sequence is 15 residues long.

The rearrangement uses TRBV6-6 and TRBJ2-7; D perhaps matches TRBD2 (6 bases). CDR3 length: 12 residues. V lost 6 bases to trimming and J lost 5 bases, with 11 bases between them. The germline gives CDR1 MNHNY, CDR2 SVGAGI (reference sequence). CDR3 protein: CASSAGRNEQYF. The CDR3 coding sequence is TGTGCCAGCAGCGCGGGAAGGAACGAGCAGTACTTC.

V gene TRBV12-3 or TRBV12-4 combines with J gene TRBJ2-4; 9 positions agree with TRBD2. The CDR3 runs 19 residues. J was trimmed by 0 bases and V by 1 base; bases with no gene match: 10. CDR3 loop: CASSLGASGTPIAKNIQYF. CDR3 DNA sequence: TGTGCCAGCAGTTTAGGGGCTAGCGGGACCCCCATAGCCAAAAACATTCAGTACTTC.

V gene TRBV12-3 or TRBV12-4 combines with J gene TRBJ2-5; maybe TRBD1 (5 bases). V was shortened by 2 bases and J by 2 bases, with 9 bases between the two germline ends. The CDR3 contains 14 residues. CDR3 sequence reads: CASSLWQGQETQYF. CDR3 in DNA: TGTGCCAGCAGTTTATGGCAGGGACAAGAGACCCAGTACTTC.

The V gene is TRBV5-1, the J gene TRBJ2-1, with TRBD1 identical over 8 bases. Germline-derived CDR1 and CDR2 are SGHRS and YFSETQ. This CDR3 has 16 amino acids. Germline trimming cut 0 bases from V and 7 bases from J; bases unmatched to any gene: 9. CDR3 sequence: CASSLVAGGKPNEQFF. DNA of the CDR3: TGCGCCAGCAGCTTGGTTGCAGGGGGCAAGCCAAATGAGCAGTTCTTC.

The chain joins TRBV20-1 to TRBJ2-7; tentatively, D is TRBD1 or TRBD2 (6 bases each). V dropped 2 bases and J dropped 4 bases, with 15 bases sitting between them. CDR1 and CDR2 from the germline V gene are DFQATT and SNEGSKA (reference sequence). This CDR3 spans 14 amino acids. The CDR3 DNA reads TGCAGTGCTAGACCCGGAGGGGGGCCATACGAGCAGTACTTC. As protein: CSARPGGGPYEQYF.

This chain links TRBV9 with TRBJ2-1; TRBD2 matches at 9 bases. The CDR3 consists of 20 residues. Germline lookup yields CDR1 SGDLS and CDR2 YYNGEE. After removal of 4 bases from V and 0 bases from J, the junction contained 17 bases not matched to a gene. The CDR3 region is CASSPREAGGTLSSYNEQFF. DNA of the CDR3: TGTGCCAGCAGCCCTAGAGAAGCGGGGGGCACCCTGTCCTCCTACAATGAGCAGTTCTTC. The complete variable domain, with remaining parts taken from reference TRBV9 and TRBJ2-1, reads DSGVTQTPKHLITATGQRVTLRCSPRSGDLSVYWYQQSLDQGLQFLIQYYNGEERAKGNILERFSAQQFPDLHSELNLSSLELGDSALYFCASSPREAGGTLSSYNEQFFGPGTRLTVL.

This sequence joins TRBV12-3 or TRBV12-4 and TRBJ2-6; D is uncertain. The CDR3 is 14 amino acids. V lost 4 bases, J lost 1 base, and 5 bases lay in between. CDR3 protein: CASSSQSGANVLTF. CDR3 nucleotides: TGTGCCAGCAGTTCCCAATCTGGGGCCAACGTCCTGACTTTC.

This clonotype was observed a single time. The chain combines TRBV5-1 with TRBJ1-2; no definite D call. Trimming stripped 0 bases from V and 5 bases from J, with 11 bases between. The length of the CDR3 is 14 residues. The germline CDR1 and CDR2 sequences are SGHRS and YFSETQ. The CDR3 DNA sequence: TGCGCCAGCAGCTTGGAGGTGGGTCCTTATGGCTACACCTTC. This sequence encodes CASSLEVGPYGYTF.

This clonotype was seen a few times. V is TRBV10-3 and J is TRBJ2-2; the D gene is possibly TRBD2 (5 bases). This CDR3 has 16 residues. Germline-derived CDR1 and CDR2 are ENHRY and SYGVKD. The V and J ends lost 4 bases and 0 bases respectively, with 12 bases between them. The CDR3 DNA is TGTGCCATCAGTGGCTCTGGAGGCTCGAACACCGGGGAGCTGTTTTTT. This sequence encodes CAISGSGGSNTGELFF.

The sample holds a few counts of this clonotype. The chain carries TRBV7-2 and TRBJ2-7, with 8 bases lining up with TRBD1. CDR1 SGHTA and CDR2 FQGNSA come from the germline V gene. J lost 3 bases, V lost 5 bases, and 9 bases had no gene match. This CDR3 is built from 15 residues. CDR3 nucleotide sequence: TGTGCCAGCAGCCTCGCATCCGGACAGGGCTACGAGCAGTACTTC. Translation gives CASSLASGQGYEQYF.

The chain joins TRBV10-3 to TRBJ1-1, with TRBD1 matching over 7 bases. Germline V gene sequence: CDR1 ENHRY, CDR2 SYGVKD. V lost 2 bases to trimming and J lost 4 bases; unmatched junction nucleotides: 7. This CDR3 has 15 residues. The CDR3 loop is CAISEPTGVSTEAFF. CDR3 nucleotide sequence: TGTGCCATCAGTGAGCCTACAGGGGTTAGCACTGAAGCTTTCTTT.

CDR3 sequence reads: CASSEDRGLSLHEQYF. The DNA for the CDR3 is TGTGCCAGCAGTGAAGACAGGGGACTAAGCCTCCACGAGCAGTACTTC. This chain connects TRBV25-1 to TRBJ2-7; a possible D gene is TRBD1 (8 bases). The CDR3 totals 16 residues. CDR1 is MGHDK and CDR2 is SYGVNS in the germline V gene. V was shortened by 2 bases and J by 5 bases, with 19 bases between the two germline ends.

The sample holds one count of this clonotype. The CDR3 bases are TGCGCCAGCAGCCGGGACGGGGCAGATACGCAGTATTTT. It translates to CASSRDGADTQYF. The rearrangement links TRBV5-1 to TRBJ2-3; D tentatively reads TRBD1 or TRBD2 (5 bases each). CDR1 and CDR2 from the germline V gene are SGHRS and YFSETQ. The CDR3 is made up of 13 amino acids. The germline V and J ends were trimmed by 4 bases and 4 bases, with 10 bases remaining between them.

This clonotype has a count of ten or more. The CDR3: CASTLTGGSPLHF. For the CDR3, the DNA is TGTGCCAGCACCCTCACGGGGGGTTCACCCCTCCACTTT. The chain has TRBV12-3 or TRBV12-4 and TRBJ1-6; D is possibly TRBD1 (5 bases). The CDR3 loop spans 13 amino acids. Trimming took 7 bases from V and 9 from J, leaving 13 bases between them.

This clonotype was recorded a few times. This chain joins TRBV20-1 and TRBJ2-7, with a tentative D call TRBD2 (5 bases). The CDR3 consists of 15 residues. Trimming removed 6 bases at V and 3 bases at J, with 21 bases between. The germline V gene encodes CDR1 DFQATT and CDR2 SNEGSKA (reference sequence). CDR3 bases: TGCAGTGCCTCCCCCGACTACTCCAACCACTACGAGCAGTACTTC. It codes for CSASPDYSNHYEQYF.

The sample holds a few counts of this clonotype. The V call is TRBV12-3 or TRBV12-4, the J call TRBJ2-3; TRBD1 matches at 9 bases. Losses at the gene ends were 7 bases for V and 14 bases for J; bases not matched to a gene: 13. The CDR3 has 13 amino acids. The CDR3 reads CASNFAGTGFGYF. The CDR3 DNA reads TGTGCCAGCAATTTCGCCGGGACAGGGTTTGGGTATTTT.

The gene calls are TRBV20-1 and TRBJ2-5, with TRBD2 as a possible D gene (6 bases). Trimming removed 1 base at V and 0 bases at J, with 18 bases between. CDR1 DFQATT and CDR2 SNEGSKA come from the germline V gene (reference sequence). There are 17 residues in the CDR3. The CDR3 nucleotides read TGCAGTGCTAGAGCCGACGGTAATGGGAGGAACCAAGAGACCCAGTACTTC. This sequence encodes CSARADGNGRNQETQYF.